Listed below are T cell receptor beta chains from one sample, sequenced in a study of cytomegalovirus exposure and HLA in healthy donors. Method: immunoSEQ multiplex PCR; TCRdb's copy keeps in-frame clones and lacks some. This sample has 110,000 to 150,000 clones, with 60% to 85% found just once. The sequencing input was PBMCs. The receptors shown here come from a man aged 30 to 45 in good health and CMV-seronegative. CDR3s include the opening cysteine and the closing phenylalanine or tryptophan.

V gene	J gene	CDR3 protein
TRBV19	TRBJ1-2	CASSIAVAGYTF
TRBV14	TRBJ2-5	CASSEEGGLSQETQYF
TRBV27	TRBJ2-1	CASSLQAGVPAEQFF
TRBV25-1	TRBJ1-1	CASSLAGGTEAFF
TRBV6-1	TRBJ2-2	CASTGDYPRTGELFF
TRBV30	TRBJ2-1	CAWSVSSAGEQFF
TRBV6-6	TRBJ2-1	CASSFRQGSNEQFF
TRBV5-6	TRBJ2-1	CASSLPGGWAEQFF
TRBV6-1	TRBJ1-2	CASSEAWGGNYGYTF
TRBV30	TRBJ2-7	CAWSVLRIYSGTGGSYEQYF